This T cell receptor beta chain was captured by sequencing in a study of T-cell reconstitution after alpha-beta-depleted transplantation in children. Preparation of the TCRbeta library was carried out with unique molecular identifiers. TCRdb re-derived calls from the PCR reads in MiXCR, one entry per CDR3 protein. The sample yields 750,000 to 950,000 distinct CDR3 sequences, around 17% seen once. This CDR3 has 16 amino acids. Germline assignment: CDR1 SEHNR and CDR2 FQNEAQ (reference sequence). V was clipped by 0 bases and J by 9 bases; unmatched bases: 6. About this clonotype: Its target is not known.

The study's findings and limits: In patients about two months after transplant, alpha-beta T cells reportedly arose from several hundred expanded graft clones. T-cell numbers and diversity, one year after transplant, stemmed largely from T cells that were newly produced. There were some patients whose high TCRbeta diversity at day 60 came from surviving recipient T cells and thymic progenitors.

Source: PBMCs, mostly from graft donor cells, taken 360 days after TCRalphabeta/CD19-depleted stem cell transplant. The TCR sequence derives from a male patient younger than 18 who had a stem cell transplant for acute lymphoblastic leukemia, so the T cells may come from the graft donor. The rearrangement joins TRBV7-9 to TRBJ2-1; the match to TRBD2 covers 12 bases. This chain's CDR3 is CASSLAQGLAGLEQFF. The CDR3 DNA follows: TGTGCCAGCAGCTTAGCTCAGGGACTAGCGGGTCTTGAGCAGTTCTTC.